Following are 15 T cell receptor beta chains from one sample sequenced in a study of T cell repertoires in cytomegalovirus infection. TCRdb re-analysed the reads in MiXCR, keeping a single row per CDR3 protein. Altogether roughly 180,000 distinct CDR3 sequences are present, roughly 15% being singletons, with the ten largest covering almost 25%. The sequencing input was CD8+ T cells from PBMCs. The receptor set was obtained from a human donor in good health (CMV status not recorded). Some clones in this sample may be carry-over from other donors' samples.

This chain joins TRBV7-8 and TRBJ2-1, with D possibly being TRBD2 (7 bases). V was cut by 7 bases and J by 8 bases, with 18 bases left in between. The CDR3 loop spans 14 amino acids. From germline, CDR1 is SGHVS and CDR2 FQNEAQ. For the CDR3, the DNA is TGTGCCAGCATCAGAGGGGGGGCTATCGATGAGCAGTTCTTC. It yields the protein CASIRGGAIDEQFF.

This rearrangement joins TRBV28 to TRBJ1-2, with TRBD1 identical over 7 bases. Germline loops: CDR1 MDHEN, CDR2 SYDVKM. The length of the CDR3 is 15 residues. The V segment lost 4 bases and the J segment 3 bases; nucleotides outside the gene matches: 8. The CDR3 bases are TGTGCCAGCAGTTGGACAGGCCCAACCGACTATGGCTACACCTTC. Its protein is CASSWTGPTDYGYTF.

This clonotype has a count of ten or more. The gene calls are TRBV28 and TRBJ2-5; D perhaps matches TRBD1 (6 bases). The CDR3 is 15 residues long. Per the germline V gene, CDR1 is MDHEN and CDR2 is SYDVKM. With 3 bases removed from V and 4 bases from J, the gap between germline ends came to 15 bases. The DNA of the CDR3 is TGTGCCAGCAGTTTGACAGGCTCCCAAGGAGAGACCCAGTACTTC. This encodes CASSLTGSQGETQYF.

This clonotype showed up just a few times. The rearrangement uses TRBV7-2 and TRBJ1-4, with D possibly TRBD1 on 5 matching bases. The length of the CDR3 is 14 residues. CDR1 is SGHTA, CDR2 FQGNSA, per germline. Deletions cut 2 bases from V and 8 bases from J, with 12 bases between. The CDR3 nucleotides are TGTGCCAGCAGCTTATTCGGACAAGGAGAAAAACTGTTTTTT. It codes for CASSLFGQGEKLFF.

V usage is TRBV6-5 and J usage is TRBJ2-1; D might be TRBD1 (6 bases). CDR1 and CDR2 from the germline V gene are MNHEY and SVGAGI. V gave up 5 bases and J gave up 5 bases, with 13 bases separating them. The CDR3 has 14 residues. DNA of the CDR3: TGTGCCAGCAGTCCCGTACAGGGAAACAATGAGCAGTTCTTC. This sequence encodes CASSPVQGNNEQFF.

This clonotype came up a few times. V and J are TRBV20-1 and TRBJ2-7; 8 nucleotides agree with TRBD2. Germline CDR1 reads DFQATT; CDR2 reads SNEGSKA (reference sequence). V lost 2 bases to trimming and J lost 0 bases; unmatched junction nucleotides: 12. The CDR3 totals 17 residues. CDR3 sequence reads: CSARSLTRAGDSYEQYF. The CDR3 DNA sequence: TGCAGTGCTAGATCCCTTACAAGAGCGGGAGACTCCTACGAGCAGTACTTC.

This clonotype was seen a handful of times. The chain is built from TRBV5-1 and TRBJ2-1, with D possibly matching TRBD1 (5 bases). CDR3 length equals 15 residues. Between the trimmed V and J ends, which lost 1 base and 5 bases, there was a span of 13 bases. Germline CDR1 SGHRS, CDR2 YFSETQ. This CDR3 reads CASSLFGAQNNEQFF. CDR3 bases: TGCGCCAGCAGCTTGTTTGGGGCGCAGAACAATGAGCAGTTCTTC.

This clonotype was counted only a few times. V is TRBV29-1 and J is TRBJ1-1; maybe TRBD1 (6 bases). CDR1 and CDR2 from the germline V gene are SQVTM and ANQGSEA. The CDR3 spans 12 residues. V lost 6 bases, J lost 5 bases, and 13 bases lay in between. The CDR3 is CSVPTGGTEAFF. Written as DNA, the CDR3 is TGCAGCGTCCCGACAGGCGGAACTGAAGCTTTCTTT.

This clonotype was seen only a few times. The CDR3 DNA follows: TGTGCCAGCAGCTTCCCAAAGGGGAACACCGGGGAGCTGTTTTTT. Its protein product is CASSFPKGNTGELFF. The chain carries TRBV9 and TRBJ2-2, with D unresolved. V gave up 4 bases and J gave up 1 base, with 11 bases separating them. The CDR3 is made up of 15 amino acids. Per germline, CDR1 SGDLS and CDR2 YYNGEE.

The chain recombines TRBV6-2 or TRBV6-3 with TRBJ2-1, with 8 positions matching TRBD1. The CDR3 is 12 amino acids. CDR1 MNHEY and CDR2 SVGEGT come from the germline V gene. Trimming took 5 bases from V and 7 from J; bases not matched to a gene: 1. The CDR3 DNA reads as TGTGCCAGCAGTCAGGGGGCTAATGAGCAGTTCTTC. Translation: CASSQGANEQFF.

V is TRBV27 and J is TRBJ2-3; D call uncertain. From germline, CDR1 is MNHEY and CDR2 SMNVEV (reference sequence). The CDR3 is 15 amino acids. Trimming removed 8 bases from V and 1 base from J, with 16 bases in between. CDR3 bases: TGTGCCAGCCGTTCACCGACGGACGGCACAGATACGCAGTATTTT. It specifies CASRSPTDGTDTQYF.

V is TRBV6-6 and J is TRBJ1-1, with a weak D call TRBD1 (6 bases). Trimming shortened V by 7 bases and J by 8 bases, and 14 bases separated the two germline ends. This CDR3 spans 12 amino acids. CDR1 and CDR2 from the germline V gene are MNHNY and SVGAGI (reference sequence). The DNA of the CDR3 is TGTGCCAGCATACTACAGGGAACGGAAGCTTTCTTT. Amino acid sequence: CASILQGTEAFF.

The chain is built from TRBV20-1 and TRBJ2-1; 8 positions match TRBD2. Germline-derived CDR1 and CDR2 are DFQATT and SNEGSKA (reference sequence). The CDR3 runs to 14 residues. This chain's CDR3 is CSVPRGGIQDEQFF. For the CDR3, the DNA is TGCAGCGTTCCCCGGGGGGGCATTCAGGATGAGCAGTTCTTC.

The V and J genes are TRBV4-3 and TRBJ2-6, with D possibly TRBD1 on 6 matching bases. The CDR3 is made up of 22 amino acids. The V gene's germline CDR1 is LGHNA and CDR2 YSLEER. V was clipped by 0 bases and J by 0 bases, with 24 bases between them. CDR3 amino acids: CASSQDVLEEDSLFSGANVLTF. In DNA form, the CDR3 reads TGCGCCAGCAGCCAAGATGTCCTCGAGGAGGACAGTTTATTCTCTGGGGCCAACGTCCTGACTTTC.

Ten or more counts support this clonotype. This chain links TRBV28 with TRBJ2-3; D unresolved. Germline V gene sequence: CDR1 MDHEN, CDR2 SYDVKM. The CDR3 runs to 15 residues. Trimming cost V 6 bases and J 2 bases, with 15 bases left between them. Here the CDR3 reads CASSLLQISTDTQYF. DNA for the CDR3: TGTGCCAGCAGCTTGTTACAGATTTCCACAGATACGCAGTATTTT.